This is a list of T cell receptor beta chains from one sample in a study of blood T cells in healthy people across ages. Via MiXCR, TCRdb re-called the 5' RACE reads, giving one row per CDR3 protein. The sample lists 700,000 to 950,000 distinct CDR3 sequences, approximately 43% occurring once. The specimen was blood. The receptors derive from a woman aged 60-75 years in good health. CDR3s include the opening cysteine and the closing phenylalanine or tryptophan. The D gene is left open where the match is weak. The size field is filled for only some rows; it gives once, few, many or a size class.

TRBJ2-2 . . TRBV12-3/TRBV12-4 CASKPGTPDTGELFF TGTGCCAGCAAACCCGGGACACCGGACACCGGGGAGCTGTTTTTT
TRBJ2-5 few TRBD2 TRBV5-1 CASSSDLAGKETQYF TGCGCCAGCAGCTCGGACCTAGCGGGAAAAGAGACCCAGTACTTC
TRBJ2-5 few . TRBV27 CASSPNPPSERETQYF TGTGCCAGCAGTCCCAACCCCCCTTCCGAGAGGGAGACCCAGTACTTC
TRBJ1-2 . . TRBV28 CASGLEYGYTF TGTGCCAGCGGGTTGGAGTATGGCTACACCTTC
TRBJ2-5 . . TRBV6-2/TRBV6-3 CASYNHQETQYF TGTGCCAGCTACAATCATCAAGAGACCCAGTACTTC
TRBJ2-5 few . TRBV20-1 CSARDAQIQETQYF TGCAGTGCTAGAGATGCACAGATCCAAGAGACCCAGTACTTC
TRBJ1-4 few . TRBV29-1 CSSRDPGNEKLFF TGCAGCTCCCGGGACCCGGGTAATGAAAAACTGTTTTTT
TRBJ1-4 few TRBD1 TRBV12-3/TRBV12-4 CASSSQGFRANEKLFF TGTGCCAGCAGCTCACAGGGGTTCAGGGCTAATGAAAAACTGTTTTTT
TRBJ2-7 . . TRBV5-1 CASGPRDNYDSYEQYF TGCGCCAGCGGGCCCCGGGACAATTATGATTCCTACGAGCAGTACTTC
TRBJ1-5 . . TRBV29-1 CSVARDDSNQPQHF TGCAGCGTTGCCAGAGATGATAGCAATCAGCCCCAGCATTTT
TRBJ1-5 . . TRBV5-1 CASREASGDQPQHF TGCGCCAGCAGAGAAGCCTCGGGCGATCAGCCCCAGCATTTT
TRBJ2-7 . . TRBV3-1 CASSRDQAYEQYF TGTGCCAGCAGCCGGGACCAAGCCTACGAGCAGTACTTC
TRBJ2-5 few TRBD1 TRBV14 CASSQGAGGFEETQYF TGTGCCAGCAGCCAAGGGGCAGGGGGCTTCGAAGAGACCCAGTACTTC
TRBJ2-6 . TRBD1 TRBV28 CASSFLAGGWGANVLTF TGTGCCAGCAGTTTTCTGGCAGGGGGATGGGGGGCCAACGTCCTGACTTTC
TRBJ2-5 many . TRBV7-3 CASSLKGTETQYF TGTGCCAGCAGCTTAAAGGGAACGGAGACCCAGTACTTC
TRBJ2-3 . TRBD1 TRBV7-9 CASSPARDRERDTQYF TGTGCCAGCAGCCCAGCCCGGGACAGGGAAAGAGATACGCAGTATTTT
TRBJ1-4 few . TRBV6-5 CASSYRGTEKLFF TGTGCCAGCAGTTACAGGGGTACCGAAAAACTGTTTTTT
TRBJ2-3 few . TRBV4-1 CASSQDWGNQEWYTQYF TGCGCCAGCAGCCAAGATTGGGGAAACCAAGAATGGTATACGCAGTATTTT
TRBJ2-3 . TRBD2 TRBV2 CASSTRLAGASKGDTQYF TGTGCCAGCAGTACCCGACTAGCGGGAGCTTCAAAGGGAGATACGCAGTATTTT
TRBJ2-2 . TRBD1 TRBV3-1 CASSHRTGSNTGELFF TGTGCCAGCAGCCACCGGACAGGGTCGAACACCGGGGAGCTGTTTTTT
TRBJ1-6 few . TRBV5-1 CASSGLLDSPLHF TGCGCCAGCAGCGGTTTATTGGATTCACCCCTCCACTTT
TRBJ2-1 . TRBD2 TRBV6-4 CASSERGDCNEQFF TGTGCCAGCAGTGAGCGGGGGGACTGCAATGAGCAGTTCTTC
TRBJ2-7 few . TRBV18 CASSPPNPPAYEQYF TGTGCCAGCTCACCACCGAACCCCCCCGCCTACGAGCAGTACTTC
TRBJ2-1 . TRBD2 TRBV7-3 CASSSLSGGAFSYNEQFF TGTGCCAGTAGCTCTCTTAGCGGGGGGGCCTTTTCCTACAATGAGCAGTTCTTC
TRBJ2-7 few . TRBV2 CASSGRTRTGEQYF TGTGCCAGCAGTGGGCGGACACGGACGGGGGAGCAGTACTTC
TRBJ1-2 few . TRBV29-1 CSVAGSGYTF TGCAGCGTTGCGGGAAGCGGCTACACCTTC
TRBJ2-3 . . TRBV10-3 CAISESHVDTQYF TGTGCCATCAGTGAGTCCCATGTAGATACGCAGTATTTT
TRBJ1-2 few . TRBV15 CATSRDRGSPIYGYTF TGTGCCACCAGCAGAGATAGGGGGAGTCCTATCTATGGCTACACCTTC
TRBJ2-1 . TRBD2 TRBV7-2 CASEGVSGSSYNEQFF TGTGCCAGTGAGGGGGTTAGCGGGAGCTCCTACAATGAGCAGTTCTTC
TRBJ2-1 few TRBD1 TRBV2 CASSDLGTGAYNEQFF TGTGCCAGCAGTGATCTGGGGACAGGAGCCTACAATGAGCAGTTCTTC
TRBJ2-5 . . TRBV7-2 CASSRTETQYF TGTGCCAGCAGCCGAACAGAGACCCAGTACTTC
TRBJ1-2 . TRBD1 TRBV12-5 CASGLAHRGPDGYTF TGTGCTAGTGGTTTGGCCCATAGGGGGCCGGATGGCTACACCTTC
TRBJ2-1 few TRBD1 TRBV6-1 CASRQGVRAYNEQFF TGTGCCAGCAGGCAGGGGGTGAGGGCTTACAATGAGCAGTTCTTC
TRBJ2-7 many . TRBV7-2 CASSLSTGSYEQYF TGTGCCAGCAGCTTATCCACAGGGTCTTACGAGCAGTACTTC
TRBJ1-1 . TRBD1 TRBV3-1 CASSLRGQGVGEAFF TGTGCCAGCAGCCTTCGGGGACAGGGGGTAGGTGAAGCTTTCTTT
TRBJ1-2 . TRBD1 TRBV12-3/TRBV12-4 CASSDGGTAGYGYTF TGTGCCAGCAGCGACGGGGGGACAGCCGGCTATGGCTACACCTTC
TRBJ2-5 . . TRBV7-2 CASSLDYSGLETQYF TGTGCCAGCAGCTTAGATTATAGCGGATTAGAGACCCAGTACTTC
TRBJ2-3 few . TRBV6-5 CATKLDGGHNTDTQYF TGTGCCACCAAACTGGACGGGGGTCACAACACAGATACGCAGTATTTT
TRBJ1-5 . . TRBV13 CASSIGGRGWDQPQHF TGTGCCAGCAGCATCGGGGGGCGGGGATGGGATCAGCCCCAGCATTTT
TRBJ1-2 few TRBD1 TRBV12-3/TRBV12-4 CASRGTGGGYGYTF TGTGCCAGCAGGGGGACAGGGGGCGGCTATGGCTACACCTTC
TRBJ2-1 . . TRBV20-1 CSARIMGIVYNEQFF TGCAGTGCTAGAATAATGGGGATAGTATACAATGAGCAGTTCTTC
TRBJ1-5 . . TRBV20-1 CSARQTDGKQPQHF TGCAGTGCTAGACAGACGGACGGCAAGCAGCCCCAGCATTTT